The T cell receptor beta chain under discussion was sequenced for a study of blood T cell repertoires in COVID-19. Study context: Sample material is recorded as cDNA or gDNA derived from T cells, B-cell-depleted T cells, or PBMCs.

As handled by the study authors: How many nucleated cells were present was estimated from reference gene primer amplification. Method: immunoSEQ multiplex PCR; TCRdb's copy keeps in-frame clones and lacks some. The D gene and trimming were derived from the DNA, and the V and J assignments and clone size from that table. The sample includes roughly 85,000 clones, 86% of them seen just once. V dropped 3 bases and J dropped 8 bases, with 16 bases sitting between them. CDR1 and CDR2 (germline): MDHEN, SYDVKM. There are 15 residues in the CDR3. The TCR comes from a man aged 50 to 60 with active or convalescent COVID-19. The chain is built from TRBV28 and TRBJ1-4; D remains unclear. The source material was peripheral blood. DNA of the CDR3: TGTGCCAGCAGTTTTATCACGGGCGGGCAGGAAAAACTGTTTTTT. Its translation: CASSFITGGQEKLFF.